Listed here is a single T cell receptor beta chain. These data come from a study of T cell clones after liver transplantation. The method was immunoSEQ multiplex PCR; TCRdb's version includes in-frame clones alone and lacks a portion of them. The table includes about 21,000 clones, approximately 94% detected once. V dropped 3 bases and J dropped 4 bases, with 4 bases sitting between them. Germline CDR1 reads MNHNS; CDR2 reads SASEGT. The CDR3 covers 11 residues. The chain has TRBV6-1 and TRBJ2-7; D call uncertain. The material was CD8+ T cells from blood, obtained approximately 27 months after liver transplant. The TCR comes from a human patient who received a liver transplant. Some T cells may trace back to the graft donor. The CDR3 here is CASSDRYEQYF. In DNA, the CDR3 is TGTGCCAGCAGTGATCGATACGAGCAGTACTTC.